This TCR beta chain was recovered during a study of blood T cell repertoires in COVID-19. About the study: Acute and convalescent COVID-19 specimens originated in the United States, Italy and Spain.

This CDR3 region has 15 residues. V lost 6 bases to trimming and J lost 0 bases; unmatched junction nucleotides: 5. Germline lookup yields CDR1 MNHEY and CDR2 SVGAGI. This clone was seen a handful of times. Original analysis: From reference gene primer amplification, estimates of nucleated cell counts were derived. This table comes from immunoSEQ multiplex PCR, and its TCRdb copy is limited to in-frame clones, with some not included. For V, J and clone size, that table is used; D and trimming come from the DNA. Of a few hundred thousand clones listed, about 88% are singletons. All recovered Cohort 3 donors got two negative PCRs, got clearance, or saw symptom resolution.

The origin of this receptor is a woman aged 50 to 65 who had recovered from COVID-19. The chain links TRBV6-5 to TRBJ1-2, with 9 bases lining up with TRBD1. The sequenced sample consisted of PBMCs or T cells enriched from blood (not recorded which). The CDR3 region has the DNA TGTGCCAGCAGCCTCTACAGGGGGCCTAACTATGGCTACACCTTC. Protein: CASSLYRGPNYGYTF.